The source of this TCR beta chain is a study of persistence of HIV-infected CD4 T cells. Study-wide results and caveats: CMV- and Gag-responding cells had lower TCRbeta richness than CD3/CD28-responding cells.

Concerning this clone: Its antigen is undetermined.

Overlapping HIV-1 Gag 15-mer peptides at 0.85 to 1 ug per peptide per mL were used. Sorted nonresponding memory CD4+ T cells were CD40L-negative, CD69-negative, CD45RO-high. Undetectable plasma HIV-1 RNA below 50 copies/mL lasted at least 4 years. The CDR3 is made up of 17 amino acids. Trimming removed 3 bases from V and 4 bases from J; junction bases left unmatched: 12. Germline V lookup: CDR1 MDHEN, CDR2 SYDVKM. The libraries were made with immunoSEQ version 4 in survey mode. The protocol was immunoSEQ multiplex PCR, while the TCRdb copy is restricted to in-frame clones and leaves out a portion. The repertoire consists of around 60,000 clones, with just under 75% occurring once and the leading ten covering about 1.8%.

The source is an adult man with HIV who was CMV-seropositive. The chain carries TRBV28 and TRBJ1-1; TRBD1 matches at 9 bases. The sequencing here drew on CD4+ T cells sorted from PBMCs after approximately 19-hour stimulation, taken from a patient who received antiretroviral therapy. This chain's CDR3 is CASSLYGQGREGTEAFF. The CDR3 DNA reads TGTGCCAGCAGTTTGTATGGACAGGGGAGAGAGGGCACTGAAGCTTTCTTT.